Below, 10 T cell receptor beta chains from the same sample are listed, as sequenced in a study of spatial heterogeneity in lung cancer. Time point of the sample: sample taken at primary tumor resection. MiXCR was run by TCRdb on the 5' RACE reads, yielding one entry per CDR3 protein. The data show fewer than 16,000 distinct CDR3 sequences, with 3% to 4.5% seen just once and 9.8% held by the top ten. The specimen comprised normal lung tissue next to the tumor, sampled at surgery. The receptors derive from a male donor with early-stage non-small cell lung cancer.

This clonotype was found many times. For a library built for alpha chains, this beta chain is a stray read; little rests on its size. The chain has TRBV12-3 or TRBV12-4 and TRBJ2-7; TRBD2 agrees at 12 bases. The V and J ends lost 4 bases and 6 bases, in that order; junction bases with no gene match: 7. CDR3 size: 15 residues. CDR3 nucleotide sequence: TGTGCCAGCAGTTCCCGACTAGCGGGAGATGCCGAGCAGTACTTC. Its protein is CASSSRLAGDAEQYF.

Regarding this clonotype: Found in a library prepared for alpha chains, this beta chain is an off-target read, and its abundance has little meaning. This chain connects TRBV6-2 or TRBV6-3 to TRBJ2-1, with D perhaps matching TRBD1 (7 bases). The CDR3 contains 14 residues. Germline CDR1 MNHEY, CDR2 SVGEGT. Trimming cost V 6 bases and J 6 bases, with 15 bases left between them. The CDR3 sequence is CASRLHRGGNEQFF. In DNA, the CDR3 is TGTGCCAGCAGACTACACAGGGGAGGCAATGAGCAGTTCTTC.

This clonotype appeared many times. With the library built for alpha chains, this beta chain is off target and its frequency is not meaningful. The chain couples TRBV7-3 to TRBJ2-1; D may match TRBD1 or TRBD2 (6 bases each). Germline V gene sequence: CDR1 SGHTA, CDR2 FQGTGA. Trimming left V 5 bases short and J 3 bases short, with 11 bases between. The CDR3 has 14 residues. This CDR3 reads CASSQGGYYNEQFF. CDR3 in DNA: TGTGCCAGCAGCCAAGGGGGGTACTACAATGAGCAGTTCTTC.

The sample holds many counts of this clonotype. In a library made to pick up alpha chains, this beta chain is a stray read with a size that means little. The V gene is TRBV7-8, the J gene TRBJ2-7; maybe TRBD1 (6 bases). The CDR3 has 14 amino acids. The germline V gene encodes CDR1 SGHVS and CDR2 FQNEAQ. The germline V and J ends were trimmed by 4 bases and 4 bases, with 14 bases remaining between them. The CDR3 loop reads CASSSSARGYEQYF. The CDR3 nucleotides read TGTGCCAGCAGCTCGTCAGCCAGGGGATACGAGCAGTACTTC.

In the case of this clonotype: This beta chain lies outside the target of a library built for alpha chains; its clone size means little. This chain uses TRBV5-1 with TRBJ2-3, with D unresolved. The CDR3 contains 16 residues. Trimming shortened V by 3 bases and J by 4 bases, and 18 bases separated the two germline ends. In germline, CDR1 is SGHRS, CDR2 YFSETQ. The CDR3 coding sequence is TGCGCCAGCAGCTCGAGAGAGGTAGGCCGCGCAGATACGCAGTATTTT. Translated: CASSSREVGRADTQYF.

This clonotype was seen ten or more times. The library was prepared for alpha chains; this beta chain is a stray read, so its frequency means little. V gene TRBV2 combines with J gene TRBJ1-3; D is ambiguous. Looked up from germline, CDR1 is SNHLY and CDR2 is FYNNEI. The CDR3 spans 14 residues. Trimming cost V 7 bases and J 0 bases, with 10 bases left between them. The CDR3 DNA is TGTGCCAGCAAAGATAATTACTCTGGAAACACCATATATTTT. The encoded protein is CASKDNYSGNTIYF.

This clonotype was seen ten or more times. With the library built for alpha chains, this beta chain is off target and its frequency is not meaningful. The CDR3 DNA sequence: TGTGCCAGCAGTTTCGGCAGGGTGGATCAGCCCCAGCATTTT. Protein product: CASSFGRVDQPQHF. The V gene is TRBV12-3 or TRBV12-4, the J gene TRBJ1-5; tentatively, D is TRBD1 (5 bases). V gave up 3 bases and J gave up 5 bases, with 11 bases separating them. The CDR3 is 14 amino acids.

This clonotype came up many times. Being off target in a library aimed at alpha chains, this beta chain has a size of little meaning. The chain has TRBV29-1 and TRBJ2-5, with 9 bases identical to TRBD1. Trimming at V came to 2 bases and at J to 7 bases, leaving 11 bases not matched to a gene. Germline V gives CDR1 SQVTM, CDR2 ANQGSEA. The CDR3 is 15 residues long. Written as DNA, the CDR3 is TGCAGCGTTGAATTCCGCACAGGGGGCGCGTGGACCCAGTACTTC. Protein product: CSVEFRTGGAWTQYF.

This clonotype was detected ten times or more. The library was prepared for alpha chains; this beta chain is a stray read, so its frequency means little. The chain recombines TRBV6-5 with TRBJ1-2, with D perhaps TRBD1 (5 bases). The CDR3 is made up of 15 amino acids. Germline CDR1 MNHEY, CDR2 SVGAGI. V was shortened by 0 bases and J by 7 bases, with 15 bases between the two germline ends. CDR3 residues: CASSYSPRAISGYTF. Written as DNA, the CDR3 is TGTGCCAGCAGTTACTCGCCCAGGGCGATAAGTGGCTACACCTTC.

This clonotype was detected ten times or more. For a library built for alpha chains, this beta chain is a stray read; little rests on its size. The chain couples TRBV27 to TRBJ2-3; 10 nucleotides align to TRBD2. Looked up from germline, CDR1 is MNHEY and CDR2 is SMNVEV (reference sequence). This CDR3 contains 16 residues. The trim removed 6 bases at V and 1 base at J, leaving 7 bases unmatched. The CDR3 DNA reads TGTGCCAGCAGCGCTACCGGGACTAGCGGCACAGATACGCAGTATTTT. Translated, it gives CASSATGTSGTDTQYF.